Given below is one TCR beta chain in context. Its antigen is not known. This sample is part of a study of T cells expressing NK-cell markers. Looking at the study overall: The TCR beta repertoires originated in sorted CD3+CD56+NKG2C+, CD3+CD56+NKG2C- and CD3+CD56-NKG2C+ T cells. Within the sequenced cohort of eight donors, seven exhibited HCMV seropositivity and one was seronegative.

Regarding the study as a whole: The share of CD8+ T cells held by dominant NKG2C+ clonotypes was about 1.0-8% in roughly 6 donors.

There are 15 residues in the CDR3. The germline CDR1 and CDR2 sequences are SGHTA and FQGTGA. It was by 5'RACE template switching with UMIs that TCR beta cDNA was made. TCRdb reanalyzed the 5' RACE reads and collapses them to one entry per CDR3 protein, without DNA. The listing records over 350,000 distinct CDR3 sequences. The sequence derives from a woman aged 50 to 65 in good health. The V and J genes are TRBV7-3 and TRBJ2-1; the TRBD1 assignment by TCRdb is unverifiable without DNA. The material sequenced was blood T cells: a sorted CD56 or NKG2C T cell subset, CD4+ or CD8+ T cells, or bulk PBMC T cells (not recorded which). CDR3 sequence reads: CASSPIPGGANEQFF.